Below are 22 T cell receptor beta chains sequenced from a single sample in a study of identical twins. Via MiXCR, TCRdb re-called the 5' RACE reads, giving one row per CDR3 protein. The sample contains approximately 700,000 distinct CDR3 sequences, roughly 20% of which appear only once. These same data were also listed under a study on T cells expressing NK-cell markers.

The sequenced sample consisted of PBMCs. The receptors were gathered from a woman aged 18-35 years in good health.

This clonotype came up a few times. The rearrangement joins TRBV6-6 to TRBJ2-3; D gene uncertain. In germline, CDR1 is MNHNY, CDR2 SVGAGI (reference sequence). This CDR3 has 13 residues. V lost 8 bases to trimming and J lost 3 bases, with 12 bases between them. The chain's CDR3 is CASRTATTDTQYF. CDR3 in DNA: TGTGCCAGCCGTACAGCCACGACAGATACGCAGTATTTT.

This clonotype occurred a few times. This chain uses TRBV12-3 or TRBV12-4 with TRBJ2-3, with D perhaps TRBD1 or TRBD2 (6 bases each). The CDR3 has 14 amino acids. Trimming pared 7 bases from V and 1 base from J, leaving 12 bases between. CDR3 DNA: TGTGCCAGCACCCAAAGGGGGGGCACAGATACGCAGTATTTT. This sequence encodes CASTQRGGTDTQYF.

The chain is built from TRBV6-5 and TRBJ2-3; 8 bases map to TRBD2. Losses at the gene ends were 0 bases for V and 7 bases for J; bases not matched to a gene: 6. Germline V gene lookup returns CDR1 MNHEY and CDR2 SVGAGI. The CDR3 is 15 residues long. Written as DNA, the CDR3 is TGTGCCAGCAGTTACTCGACGGGAGGGCCTTATACGCAGTATTTT. Translating it yields CASSYSTGGPYTQYF.

This chain links TRBV12-3 or TRBV12-4 with TRBJ2-2; 7 bases align to TRBD2. CDR3 length equals 15 residues. Unmatched junction bases numbered 11, after V lost 7 bases and J lost 6 bases. CDR3 in amino acids: CASIQREVGAGELFF. As DNA, the CDR3 is TGTGCCAGCATTCAACGGGAGGTGGGGGCCGGGGAGCTGTTTTTT.

The rearrangement joins TRBV14 to TRBJ1-6, with unresolved D. CDR3 length equals 14 residues. Per germline, CDR1 SGHDN and CDR2 FVKESK. Trimming took 1 base from V and 7 from J, leaving 8 bases between them. The CDR3: CASSQGSPNSPLHF. For the CDR3, the DNA is TGTGCCAGCAGCCAAGGGAGTCCAAATTCACCCCTCCACTTT.

A few counts support this clonotype. This rearrangement joins TRBV29-1 to TRBJ2-7; TRBD2 matches at 10 bases. V was clipped by 3 bases and J by 0 bases; unmatched bases: 8. The CDR3 contains 16 residues. Germline lookup yields CDR1 SQVTM and CDR2 ANQGSEA. In DNA form, the CDR3 reads TGCAGCGTTGATCTAGCGGGAGTAGGGCGCTCCTACGAGCAGTACTTC. It is translated as CSVDLAGVGRSYEQYF.

This clonotype was detected a few times. With a much larger clone just one base away, this may be a read error. The genes are TRBV5-1 and TRBJ2-5; D is ambiguous. Germline V gene data show CDR1 as SGHRS and CDR2 as YFSETQ. The CDR3 contains 12 residues. Trimming pared 0 bases from V and 5 bases from J, leaving 5 bases between. In DNA form, the CDR3 reads TGCGCCAGCAGCTTGGACATGGAGACCCAGTACTTC. Amino acids: CASSLDMETQYF.

In this sample, this clonotype turned up a few times. The CDR3 DNA sequence: TGCGCCAGCAGCTTGGTAGCGGACACCTTTGGGGATACGCAGTATTTT. It specifies CASSLVADTFGDTQYF. The V gene is TRBV5-1, the J gene TRBJ2-3, with a tentative D call TRBD2 (6 bases). CDR1 SGHRS and CDR2 YFSETQ come from the germline V gene. V was shortened by 0 bases and J by 6 bases, with 17 bases between the two germline ends. This CDR3 spans 16 amino acids.

The rearrangement links TRBV24-1 to TRBJ2-7, with D possibly called TRBD1 or TRBD2 (5 bases each). CDR3 length: 13 amino acids. CDR1 is KGHDR, CDR2 SFDVKD, per germline. V lost 9 bases and J lost 0, with 11 bases in between. This CDR3 reads CATRDRSSYEQYF. The CDR3 bases are TGTGCCACCCGGGACCGCAGCTCCTACGAGCAGTACTTC.

This clonotype was found a few times. CDR3 DNA sequence: TGTGCCAGCAGCCCACCGGGACGGCGGTACCAAGAGACCCAGTACTTC. This gives the protein CASSPPGRRYQETQYF. V gene TRBV5-6 combines with J gene TRBJ2-5; D assignment may be TRBD1 or TRBD2 (5 bases each). Germline V gives CDR1 SGHDT, CDR2 YYEEEE. This CDR3 has 16 amino acids. The V gene lost 4 bases and the J gene lost 0 bases, with 16 bases spanning the gap.

The chain couples TRBV12-3 or TRBV12-4 to TRBJ1-2; 7 bases map to TRBD1. The CDR3 extends over 13 amino acids. Germline trimming cut 1 base from V and 7 bases from J; bases unmatched to any gene: 3. The CDR3 sequence: CASSLGGGRGYTF. The CDR3, as DNA: TGTGCCAGCAGTTTAGGAGGGGGCCGTGGCTACACCTTC.

CDR3 nucleotides: TGTGCCAGCAGCCAAGTGGGAGGACAGGCGGGAGAGCAGTACTTC. It specifies CASSQVGGQAGEQYF. This sequence joins TRBV14 and TRBJ2-7, with D maybe TRBD1 (7 bases). Germline loops: CDR1 SGHDN, CDR2 FVKESK. The ends were cut back, 1 base at V and 7 bases at J, with 17 bases in the middle. The CDR3 runs to 15 residues.

This clonotype appeared many times. The V and J genes are TRBV20-1 and TRBJ2-1; 14 bases map to TRBD2. The ends lost 5 bases at V and 0 bases at J; junction bases unmatched: 6. This CDR3 is 17 amino acids long. CDR1 and CDR2 from the germline V gene are DFQATT and SNEGSKA (reference sequence). CDR3 DNA sequence: TGCAGTGCTTTCGGACTAGCGGGGGGAAGCTCCTACAATGAGCAGTTCTTC. As protein: CSAFGLAGGSSYNEQFF.

The chain couples TRBV20-1 to TRBJ2-3, with TRBD2 matching 8 bases. The germline V gene has CDR1 DFQATT and CDR2 SNEGSKA (reference sequence). J gave up 5 bases and V 1 base, and 14 bases lay outside the gene matches. This CDR3 region has 17 residues. CDR3: CSARVARAGVYRDTQYF. CDR3 DNA: TGCAGTGCTAGAGTAGCGCGAGCGGGGGTATACAGAGATACGCAGTATTTT.

In its sample, this clonotype was seen a few times. This chain links TRBV2 with TRBJ1-1; D is undetermined. Trimming shortened V by 5 bases and J by 1 base, and 8 bases separated the two germline ends. Germline loops: CDR1 SNHLY, CDR2 FYNNEI. This CDR3 is 13 amino acids long. CDR3 region: CASSPGTNTEAFF. The DNA of the CDR3 is TGTGCCAGCAGTCCAGGCACGAACACTGAAGCTTTCTTT.

This rearrangement joins TRBV20-1 to TRBJ2-7; 7 bases are shared with TRBD1. Looked up from germline, CDR1 is DFQATT and CDR2 is SNEGSKA (reference sequence). The CDR3 spans 13 residues. V was pared by 5 bases and J by 0 bases, with 4 bases of the junction left unmatched. CDR3 sequence (DNA): TGCAGTGCTTGGACAGGCAGCTCCTACGAGCAGTACTTC. Encoded protein: CSAWTGSSYEQYF.

This clonotype was seen only a few times. This chain joins TRBV6-1 and TRBJ1-4; possible D gene TRBD1, 6 bases. The CDR3 has 16 amino acids. Trimming stripped 5 bases from V and 5 bases from J, with 18 bases between. The germline V gene encodes CDR1 MNHNS and CDR2 SASEGT. The CDR3 reads CASSRLTGWNNEKLFF. DNA of the CDR3: TGTGCCAGCAGTCGCCTCACAGGGTGGAACAATGAAAAACTGTTTTTT.

This chain uses TRBV15 with TRBJ2-5; TRBD1 agrees at 7 bases. The CDR3 runs 17 residues. Germline values: CDR1 LNHNV, CDR2 YYDKDF (reference sequence). Unmatched junction bases numbered 10, after V lost 0 bases and J lost 3 bases. The DNA for the CDR3 is TGTGCCACCAGCAGAGATCCGGTAGACAGGGAAGAAGAGACCCAGTACTTC. Residues: CATSRDPVDREEETQYF.

The V gene is TRBV20-1, the J gene TRBJ2-1; 7 nucleotides align to TRBD2. Germline lookup yields CDR1 DFQATT and CDR2 SNEGSKA (reference sequence). The CDR3 contains 12 residues. The CDR3 sequence: CEASGSYNEQFF. The CDR3 bases are TGCGAGGCTAGCGGTAGCTACAATGAGCAGTTCTTC.

The J gene is TRBJ1-2, the V gene TRBV19; D might be TRBD1 (6 bases). The V and J ends lost 3 bases and 7 bases respectively, with 15 bases between them. The CDR3 length is 14 residues. The germline gives CDR1 LNHDA, CDR2 SQIVND (reference sequence). The CDR3 region is CASSIRQEVPGYTF. The CDR3 bases are TGTGCCAGTAGTATTAGACAGGAGGTGCCTGGCTACACCTTC.

The V gene is TRBV29-1, the J gene TRBJ2-3; the match to TRBD1 covers 8 bases. This CDR3 has 13 amino acids. Trimming removed 4 bases from V and 5 bases from J; junction bases left unmatched: 5. Germline loops: CDR1 SQVTM, CDR2 ANQGSEA. The CDR3 nucleotides read TGCAGCGTTGGGGACAGGTCGGGAGATACGCAGTATTTT. This codes for CSVGDRSGDTQYF.

The CDR3 region has the DNA TGTGCCAGCAGTTACTCCCCCCCCCTGTGGCGGGAGTTGGCCAAAAACATTCAGTACTTC. Amino acids: CASSYSPPLWRELAKNIQYF. The chain employs TRBV6-2 or TRBV6-3 and TRBJ2-4; TRBD2 matches at 7 bases. The CDR3 has 20 amino acids. The trim removed 0 bases at V and 1 base at J, leaving 15 bases unmatched. Germline V gene lookup returns CDR1 MNHEY and CDR2 SVGEGT.